Sequencing of this T cell receptor (beta chain) was carried out in a study of shared clonotypes between healthy human individuals. Study-wide results and caveats: A reduction in generation probabilities was seen for non-shared clonotypes relative to those shared by all four donors.

Each subset's genomic DNA was shared equally among a number of immunoSEQ plates. Produced via immunoSEQ multiplex PCR; TCRdb's table is partial and in-frame only. The sample has around 690,000 clones; 90% are singletons. Only Caucasian adults living in Nashville, Tennessee served as donors. CD45RO+ cells were combined with CCR7-negative CD45RA+ TemRA cells to form CD8 memory. Germline V gene sequence: CDR1 LNHDA, CDR2 SQIVND (reference sequence). V was cut by 5 bases and J by 4 bases, with 9 bases left in between. The CDR3 has 13 amino acids. Of note for this clone: As yet, its antigen is unknown.

This receptor was identified in a man in his late teens or twenties in good health. Some clones in this sample may be carry-over from other donors' samples. The chain is built from TRBV19 and TRBJ2-1; D uncertain. The sequencing sample was made of memory CD8+ T cells from PBMCs. As for subset: CD45RO+ cells pooled with CCR7-negative TemRA cells. This CDR3 reads CASSPDGYNEQFF. DNA for the CDR3: TGTGCCAGTAGTCCTGACGGGTACAATGAGCAGTTCTTC.